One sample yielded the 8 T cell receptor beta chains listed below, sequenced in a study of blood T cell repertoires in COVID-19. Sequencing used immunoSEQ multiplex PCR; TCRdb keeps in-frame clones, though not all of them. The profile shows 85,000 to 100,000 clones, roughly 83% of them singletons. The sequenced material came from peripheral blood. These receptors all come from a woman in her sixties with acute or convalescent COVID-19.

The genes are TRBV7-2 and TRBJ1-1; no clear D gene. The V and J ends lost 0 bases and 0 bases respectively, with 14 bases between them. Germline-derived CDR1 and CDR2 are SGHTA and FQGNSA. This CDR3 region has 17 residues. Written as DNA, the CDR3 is TGTGCCAGCAGCTTAGCGCCAGGCCCATTAATGAACACTGAAGCTTTCTTT. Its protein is CASSLAPGPLMNTEAFF.

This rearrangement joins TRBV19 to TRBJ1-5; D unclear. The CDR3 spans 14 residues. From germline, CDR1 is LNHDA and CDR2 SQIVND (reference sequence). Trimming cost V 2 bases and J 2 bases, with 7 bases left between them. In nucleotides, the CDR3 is TGTGCCAGTAGTATACGTCCGGGCAATCAGCCCCAGCATTTT. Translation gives CASSIRPGNQPQHF.

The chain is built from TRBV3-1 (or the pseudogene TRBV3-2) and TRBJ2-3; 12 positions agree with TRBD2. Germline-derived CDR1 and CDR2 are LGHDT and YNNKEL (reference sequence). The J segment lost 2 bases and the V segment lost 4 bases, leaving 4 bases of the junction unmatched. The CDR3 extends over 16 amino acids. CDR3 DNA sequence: TGTGCCAGCAGCCCGCTAGCGGGGGGGCTCACAGATACGCAGTATTTT. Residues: CASSPLAGGLTDTQYF.

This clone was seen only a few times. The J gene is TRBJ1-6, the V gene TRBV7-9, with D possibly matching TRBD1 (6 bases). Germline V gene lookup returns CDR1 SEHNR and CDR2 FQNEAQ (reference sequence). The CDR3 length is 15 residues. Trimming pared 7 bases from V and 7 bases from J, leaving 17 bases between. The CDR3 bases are TGTGCCAGCAACCGGGACACAGATCCCAATTCACCCCTCCACTTT. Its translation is CASNRDTDPNSPLHF.

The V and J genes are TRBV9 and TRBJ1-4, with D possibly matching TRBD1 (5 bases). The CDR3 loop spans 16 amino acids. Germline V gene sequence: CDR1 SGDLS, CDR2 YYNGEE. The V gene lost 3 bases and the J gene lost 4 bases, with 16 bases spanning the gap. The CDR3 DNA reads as TGTGCCAGCAGCGAGACGCCGACAGCAGTTAATGAAAAACTGTTTTTT. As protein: CASSETPTAVNEKLFF.

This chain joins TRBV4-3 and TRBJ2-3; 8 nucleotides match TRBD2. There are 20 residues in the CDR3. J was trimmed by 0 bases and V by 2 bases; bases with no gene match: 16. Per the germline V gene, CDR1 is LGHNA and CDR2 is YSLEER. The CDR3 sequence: CASSQTPRTSWGSSTDTQYF. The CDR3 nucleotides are TGCGCCAGCAGCCAAACACCCCGGACTAGCTGGGGATCTAGCACAGATACGCAGTATTTT.

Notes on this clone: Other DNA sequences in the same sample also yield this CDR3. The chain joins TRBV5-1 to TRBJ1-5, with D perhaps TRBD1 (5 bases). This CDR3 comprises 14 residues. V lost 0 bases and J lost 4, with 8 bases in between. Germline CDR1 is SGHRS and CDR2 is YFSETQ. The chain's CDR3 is CASSLGGGNQPQHF. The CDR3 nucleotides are TGCGCCAGCAGCTTGGGGGGGGGAAATCAGCCCCAGCATTTT.

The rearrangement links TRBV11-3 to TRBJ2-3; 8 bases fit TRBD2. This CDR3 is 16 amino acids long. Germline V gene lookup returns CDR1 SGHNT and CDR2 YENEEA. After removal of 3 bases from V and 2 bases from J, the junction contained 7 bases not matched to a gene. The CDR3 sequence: CASSFRLGLVTDTQYF. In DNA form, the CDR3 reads TGTGCCAGCAGCTTTAGGTTGGGACTAGTCACAGATACGCAGTATTTT.